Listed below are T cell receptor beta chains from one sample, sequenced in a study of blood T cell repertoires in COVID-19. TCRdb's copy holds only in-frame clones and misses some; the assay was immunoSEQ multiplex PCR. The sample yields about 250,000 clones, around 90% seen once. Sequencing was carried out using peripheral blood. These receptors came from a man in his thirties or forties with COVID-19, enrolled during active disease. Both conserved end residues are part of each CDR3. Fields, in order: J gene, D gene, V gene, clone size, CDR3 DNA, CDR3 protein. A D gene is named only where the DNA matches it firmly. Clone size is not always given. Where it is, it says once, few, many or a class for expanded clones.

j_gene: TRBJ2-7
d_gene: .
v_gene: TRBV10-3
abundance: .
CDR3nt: TGTGCCATCAGTGAGTCGGTCAGGGTATACGAGCAGTACTTC
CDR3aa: CAISESVRVYEQYF

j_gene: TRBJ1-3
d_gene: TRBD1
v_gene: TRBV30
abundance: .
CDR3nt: TGTGCCTGCGCGACAGGGAGCGGGAACACCATATATTTT
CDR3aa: CACATGSGNTIYF

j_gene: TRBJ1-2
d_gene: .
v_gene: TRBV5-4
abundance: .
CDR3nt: TGTGCCAGCAGCTTGGAACGGGTCTATGGCTACACCTTC
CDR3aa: CASSLERVYGYTF

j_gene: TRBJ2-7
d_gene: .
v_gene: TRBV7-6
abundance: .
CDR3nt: TGTGCCAGCAGCCACGAAGAGGGTTACTCCTACGAGCAGTACTTC
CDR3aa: CASSHEEGYSYEQYF

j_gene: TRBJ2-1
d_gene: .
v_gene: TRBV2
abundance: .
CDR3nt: TGTGCCAGCAGTACCGGTAGCGGATTCTCCTACAATGAGCAGTTCTTC
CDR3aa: CASSTGSGFSYNEQFF

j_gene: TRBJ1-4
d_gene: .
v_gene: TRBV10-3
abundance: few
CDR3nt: TGTGCCATCAGTGAGAGTTCGGCGGTACAGGGCCTGAATGAAAAACTGTTTTTT
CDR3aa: CAISESSAVQGLNEKLFF

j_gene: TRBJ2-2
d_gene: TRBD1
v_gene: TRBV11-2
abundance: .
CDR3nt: TGTGCCAGCAGCTTACCCGGGGACAGGGGGTGGTATGGCGGGGAGCTGTTTTTT
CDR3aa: CASSLPGDRGWYGGELFF

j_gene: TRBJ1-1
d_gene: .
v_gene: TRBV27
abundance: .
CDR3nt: TGTGCCAGCAGTCAGCCGACAGGAACTGAAGCTTTCTTT
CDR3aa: CASSQPTGTEAFF

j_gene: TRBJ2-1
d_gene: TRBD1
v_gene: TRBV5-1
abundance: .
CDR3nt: TGCGCCAGCAGCTTGGGGACAGGGGGCAATGAGCAGTTCTTC
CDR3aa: CASSLGTGGNEQFF

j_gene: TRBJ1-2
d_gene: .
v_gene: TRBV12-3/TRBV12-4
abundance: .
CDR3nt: TGTGCCAGCAGTTTAGTACGGGGGACCTACACCTTC
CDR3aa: CASSLVRGTYTF

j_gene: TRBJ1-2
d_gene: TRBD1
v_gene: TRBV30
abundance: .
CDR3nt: TGTGCAGTCCCGGGACAGGGGGAGGGTGGCTACACCTTC
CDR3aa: CAVPGQGEGGYTF

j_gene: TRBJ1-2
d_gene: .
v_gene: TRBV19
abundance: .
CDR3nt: TGTGCCAGTAGTATGTCCCCAAGGCAGGCCCACTCCAACTTC
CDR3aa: CASSMSPRQAHSNF

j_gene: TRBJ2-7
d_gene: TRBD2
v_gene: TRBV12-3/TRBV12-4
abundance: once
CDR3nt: TGTGCCAGCAGCGGTACTAGCGGAGGGGGGCAGTACTTC
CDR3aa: CASSGTSGGGQYF

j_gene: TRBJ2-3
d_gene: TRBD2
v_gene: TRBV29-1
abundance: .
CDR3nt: TGCAGCGTTGCCCCGGGACTAGCGGGGGCAAGCACAGATACGCAGTATTTT
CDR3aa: CSVAPGLAGASTDTQYF

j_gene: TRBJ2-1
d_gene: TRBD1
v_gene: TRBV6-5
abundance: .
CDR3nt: TGTGCCAGCAGTTGGCGCCGGTCAGGGGGCAATGAGCAGTTCTTC
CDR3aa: CASSWRRSGGNEQFF

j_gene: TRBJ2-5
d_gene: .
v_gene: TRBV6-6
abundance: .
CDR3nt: TGTGCCAGCAGCCAGGCTGGGGGCCCCGGCCAAGAGACCCAGTACTTC
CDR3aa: CASSQAGGPGQETQYF

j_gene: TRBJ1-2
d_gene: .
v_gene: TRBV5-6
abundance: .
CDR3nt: TGTGCCAGCAGCTTGGATCAGAACTATGGCTACACCTTC
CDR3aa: CASSLDQNYGYTF

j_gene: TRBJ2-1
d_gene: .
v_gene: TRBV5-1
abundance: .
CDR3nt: TGCGCCAGCAGCTTGGCCGGGAATGAGCAGTTCTTC
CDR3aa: CASSLAGNEQFF

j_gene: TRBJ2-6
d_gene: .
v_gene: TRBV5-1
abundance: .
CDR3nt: TGCGCCAGCAGGCGTGCAGGGGCTGGGGCCAACGTCCTGACTTTC
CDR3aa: CASRRAGAGANVLTF

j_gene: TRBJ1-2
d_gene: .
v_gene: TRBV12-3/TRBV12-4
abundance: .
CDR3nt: TGTGCCAGCAGTCGGGAGGTTAACTATGGCTACACCTTC
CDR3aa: CASSREVNYGYTF

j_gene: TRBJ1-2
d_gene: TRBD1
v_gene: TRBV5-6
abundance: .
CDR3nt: TGTGCCAGCAGCTCCACAGGGGGTTATGGCTACACCTTC
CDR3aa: CASSSTGGYGYTF

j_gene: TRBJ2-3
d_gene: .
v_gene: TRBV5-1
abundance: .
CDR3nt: TGCGCCAGCAGCTTGGACCGAGACACAGATACGCAGTATTTT
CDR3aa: CASSLDRDTDTQYF

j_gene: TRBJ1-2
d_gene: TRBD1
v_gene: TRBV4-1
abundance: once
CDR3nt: TGCGCCAGCAGCCAGCCCTTCGGACAGGGCAGCTATGGCTACACCTTC
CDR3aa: CASSQPFGQGSYGYTF

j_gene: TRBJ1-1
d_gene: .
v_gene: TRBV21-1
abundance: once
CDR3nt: TGTGCCAGCAGCACCACAGGGGTAAGCACTGAAGCTTTCTTT
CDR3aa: CASSTTGVSTEAFF

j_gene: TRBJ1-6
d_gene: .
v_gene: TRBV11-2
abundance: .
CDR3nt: TGTGCCAGCAGCTTAGAGATAACAGGGAATCTGTCACCCCTCCACTTT
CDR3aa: CASSLEITGNLSPLHF

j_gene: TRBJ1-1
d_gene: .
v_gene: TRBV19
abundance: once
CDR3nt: TGTGCCAGTAGCCAGAACACTGAAGCTTTCTTT
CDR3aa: CASSQNTEAFF

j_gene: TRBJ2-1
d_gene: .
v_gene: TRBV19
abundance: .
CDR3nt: TGTGCCAGTAGTATAGCGGGGGTTGGGAATGAGCAGTTCTTC
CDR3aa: CASSIAGVGNEQFF

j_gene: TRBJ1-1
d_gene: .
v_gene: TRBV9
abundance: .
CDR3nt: TGTGCCAGCAGCCCGGAGGTGAACACTGAAGCTTTCTTT
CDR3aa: CASSPEVNTEAFF

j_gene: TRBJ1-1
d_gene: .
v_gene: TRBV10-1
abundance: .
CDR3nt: TGCGCCAGCAGTGATACAGGGAGGGAGAACACTGAAGCTTTCTTT
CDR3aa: CASSDTGRENTEAFF

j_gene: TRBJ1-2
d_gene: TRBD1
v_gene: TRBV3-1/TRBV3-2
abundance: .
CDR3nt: TGTGCCAGCAGCCTATACAGGGGGACTGGCTACACCTTC
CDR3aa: CASSLYRGTGYTF

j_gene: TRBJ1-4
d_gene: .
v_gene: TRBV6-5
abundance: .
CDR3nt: TGTGCCAGCAGACAACAGGCAACTAATGAAAAACTGTTTTTT
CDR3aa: CASRQQATNEKLFF

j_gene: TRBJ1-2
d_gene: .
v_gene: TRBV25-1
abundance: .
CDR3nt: TGTGCCAGCAGTGAATCATACGGCTATGGCTACACCTTC
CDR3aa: CASSESYGYGYTF

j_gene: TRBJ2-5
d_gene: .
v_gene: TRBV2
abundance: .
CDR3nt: TGTGCCAGCAGTGAAGCGCTCCGGGGGCGCGGGGGAGAGACCCAGTACTTC
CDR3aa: CASSEALRGRGGETQYF

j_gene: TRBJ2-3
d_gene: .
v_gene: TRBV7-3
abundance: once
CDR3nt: TGTGCCAGCAGCTTCTCTGGGGGCCCTAGCACAGATACGCAGTATTTT
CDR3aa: CASSFSGGPSTDTQYF

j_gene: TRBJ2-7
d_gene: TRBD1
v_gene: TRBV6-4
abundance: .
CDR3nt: TGTGCCAGCAGCCAAAACCCCCCTCTCCGGGACAGGGGAAGGGAGCAGTACTTC
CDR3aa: CASSQNPPLRDRGREQYF

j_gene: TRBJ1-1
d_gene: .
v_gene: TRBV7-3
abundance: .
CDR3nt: TGTGCCAGCAGCCCAGACGGCGGGGGGAACACTGAAGCTTTCTTT
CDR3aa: CASSPDGGGNTEAFF

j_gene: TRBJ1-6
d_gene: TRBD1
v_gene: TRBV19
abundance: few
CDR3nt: TGTGCCAGTGGAGGACAGGGATATAATTCACCCCTCCACTTT
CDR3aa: CASGGQGYNSPLHF

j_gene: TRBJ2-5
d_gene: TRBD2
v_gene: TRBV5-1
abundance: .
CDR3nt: TGCGCCAGCAGACCGACTAGCTCCCAAGAGACCCAGTACTTC
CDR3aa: CASRPTSSQETQYF